These 16 T cell receptor beta chains originate from one sample sequenced in a study of OX40 agonist ivuxolimab in advanced cancers. Library preparation used the immunoSEQ multiplex PCR assay. The clones in this table, taken by TCRdb from immuneACCESS, are in-frame only. Not every clone is retained; where verified, under half of the shortfall comes from an unresolved V gene, and the cause of the rest is unknown. For this sample the table gives roughly 100,000 clones, of which around 80% were detected only once. More than 0.95% of the sample goes to the ten largest clones. Specimen: CD4+ or CD8+ T cells sorted from blood, collected in a trial of the OX40 agonist ivuxolimab. The receptor source for this set is an adult with an advanced solid tumor such as melanoma, head and neck, liver or kidney cancer.

The chain links TRBV27 to TRBJ2-3; tentatively, D is TRBD2 (6 bases). The CDR3 sequence is 14 residues long. V lost 6 bases and J lost 4, with 14 bases in between. Germline-derived CDR1 and CDR2 are MNHEY and SMNVEV (reference sequence). CDR3 in amino acids: CASRRLGLADTQYF. The CDR3 DNA reads TGTGCCAGCAGGAGACTAGGACTCGCAGATACGCAGTATTTT.

V is TRBV21-1 and J is TRBJ1-1; TRBD1, the D gene given by the table, was not confirmed from the DNA. TRBV21-1 is assigned pseudogene status. CDR3 size: 15 residues. CDR3 in DNA: TGTGCCAGCAGCAAAGAACAGGGAAAGGGGACTGAAGCTTTCTTT. It is translated as CASSKEQGKGTEAFF.

This chain links TRBV9 with TRBJ1-2, with TRBD1 as a possible D gene (5 bases). V lost 4 bases to trimming and J lost 8 bases, with 24 bases between them. Germline assignment: CDR1 SGDLS and CDR2 YYNGEE. The CDR3 is 16 residues long. CDR3 in DNA: TGTGCCAGCAGCTTTACTCCAGGACAAGATTCGGGCGGCTACACCTTC. It is translated as CASSFTPGQDSGGYTF.

CDR3 sequence (DNA): TGTGCCAGCACTCCTCCAGGGCAGGGGGACAACGAGCAGTACGTC. Translated: CASTPPGQGDNEQYV. This chain links TRBV6-1 with TRBJ2-7; TRBD1 matches at 7 bases. The CDR3 is 15 amino acids. V gave up 7 bases and J gave up 5 bases; unmatched junction bases: 14. Germline CDR1 reads MNHNS; CDR2 reads SASEGT.

This CDR3 is CASRLGLGELFF. The CDR3 DNA is TGTGCCAGCAGATTAGGGTTGGGGGAGCTGTTTTTT. The chain employs TRBV28 and TRBJ2-2; D is ambiguous. The germline CDR1 and CDR2 sequences are MDHEN and SYDVKM. This CDR3 spans 12 amino acids. Trimming removed 6 bases from V and 8 bases from J, with 10 bases in between.

This chain connects TRBV6-6 to TRBJ2-5; D not certain. Germline V gene data show CDR1 as MNHNY and CDR2 as SVGAGI (reference sequence). V was trimmed by 5 bases and J by 5 bases, leaving 6 bases between them. This CDR3 is 11 amino acids long. This chain's CDR3 is CASSPGETQYF. In DNA, the CDR3 is TGTGCCAGCAGTCCCGGGGAGACCCAGTACTTC.

The chain combines TRBV5-1 with TRBJ2-2; D possibly corresponds to TRBD1 (5 bases). Looked up from germline, CDR1 is SGHRS and CDR2 is YFSETQ. The CDR3 is made up of 14 amino acids. V was shortened by 1 base and J by 5 bases, with 9 bases between the two germline ends. The CDR3 loop reads CASSLSQGTGELFF. The CDR3 nucleotides are TGCGCCAGCAGCTTGAGCCAGGGAACCGGGGAGCTGTTTTTT.

The chain recombines TRBV11-2 with TRBJ1-5; possibly TRBD1 for D (6 bases). CDR3 size: 15 residues. V lost 3 bases to trimming and J lost 7 bases, with 16 bases between them. CDR1 is SGHAT, CDR2 FQNNGV, per germline. This CDR3 reads CASSLEGGGGQPQHF. The CDR3 DNA reads as TGTGCCAGCAGCTTGGAGGGGGGGGGCGGGCAGCCCCAGCATTTT.

This clone was detected a few times. The rearrangement links TRBV28 to TRBJ2-1, with 9 bases lining up with TRBD2. CDR1 and CDR2 from the germline V gene are MDHEN and SYDVKM. The CDR3 totals 15 residues. The V segment lost 2 bases and the J segment 6 bases; nucleotides outside the gene matches: 5. The CDR3 here is CASSLPGSGGNEQFF. In DNA form, the CDR3 reads TGTGCCAGCAGTTTACCGGGTAGCGGGGGCAATGAGCAGTTCTTC.

This sequence joins TRBV4-2 and TRBJ2-5; D is uncertain. Matching the DNA end better, TRBJ2-7 makes the J call doubtful. The CDR3 covers 11 residues. The germline V gene encodes CDR1 LGHNA and CDR2 YNFKEQ. The CDR3 bases are TGTGCCAGCAGCCAAGAGGGCGAGCAGTACTTC. Translation gives CASSQEGEQYF.

The rearrangement joins TRBV28 to TRBJ2-7; no clear D. Germline loops: CDR1 MDHEN, CDR2 SYDVKM. V was pared by 4 bases and J by 3 bases, with 13 bases between. This CDR3 contains 14 residues. Written as DNA, the CDR3 is TGTGCCAGCAGTTCGGACCTCCGCTACTACGAGCAGTACTTC. Protein sequence: CASSSDLRYYEQYF.

The rearrangement links TRBV12-2 to TRBJ1-2; the listed D gene, TRBD1, was not tested against the DNA. TRBV12-2 corresponds to a pseudogene. CDR3 length equals 12 residues. The CDR3 loop reads CASRSLVAESDF. CDR3 DNA: TGTGCAAGTCGCTCCCTTGTGGCAGAATCTGACTTC.

V gene TRBV19 combines with J gene TRBJ2-5, with D possibly matching TRBD1 (5 bases). The CDR3 runs to 14 residues. CDR1 and CDR2 (germline): LNHDA, SQIVND (reference sequence). The ends were cut back, 3 bases at V and 1 base at J, with 9 bases in the middle. This CDR3 is CASSMWGRQETQYF. The CDR3 DNA reads as TGTGCCAGTAGTATGTGGGGCCGCCAAGAGACCCAGTACTTC. Looking up the rest from reference TRBV19 and TRBJ2-5 gives the full variable domain: DGGITQSPKYLFRKEGQNVTLSCEQNLNHDAMYWYRQDPGQGLRLIYYSQIVNDFQKGDIAEGYSVSREKKESFPLTVTSAQKNPTAFYLCASSMWGRQETQYFGPGTRLLVL.

As to this clone: One junction end disagrees with the germline gene, perhaps due to a read error. The chain employs TRBV5-1 and TRBJ1-2; D unclear. CDR3 length: 14 residues. The germline gives CDR1 SGHRS, CDR2 YFSETQ. The CDR3 reads CASSSWGGDYGYTF. The CDR3 nucleotides read TGTGCCAGCAGCTCCTGGGGTGGCGACTATGGCTACACCTTC.

This clone was observed a single time. The genes are TRBV7-2 and TRBJ2-7, with unresolved D. Germline values: CDR1 SGHTA, CDR2 FQGNSA. V dropped 6 bases and J dropped 5 bases, with 8 bases sitting between them. This CDR3 has 11 residues. CDR3 nucleotide sequence: TGTGCCAGCAGTAGGCGCCACGAGCAGTACTTC. Protein: CASSRRHEQYF.

V gene TRBV28 combines with J gene TRBJ2-7; 13 bases are shared with TRBD2. The CDR3 spans 15 residues. After removal of 2 bases from V and 4 bases from J, the junction contained 2 bases not matched to a gene. CDR1 is MDHEN and CDR2 is SYDVKM in the germline V gene. The CDR3 loop reads CASSLATSGGYEQYF. The CDR3 nucleotides read TGTGCCAGCAGTTTAGCGACTAGCGGGGGGTACGAGCAGTACTTC.